This is a list of T cell receptor beta chains from one sample in a study of cytomegalovirus exposure and HLA in healthy donors. The method was immunoSEQ multiplex PCR; TCRdb's version includes in-frame clones alone and lacks a portion of them. The repertoire shows some 82,000 clones; the top ten hold 1.1%. Sequenced: PBMCs. Every receptor here comes from a woman aged 25 to 39 in good health and CMV-seronegative. Both conserved end residues are part of each CDR3. The D gene is left open where the match is weak.

D gene: TRBD1; V gene: TRBV19; CDR3 length: 15; J gene: TRBJ1-2; CDR3 protein: CATLGAGGAVHGYTF
D gene: TRBD1; V gene: TRBV18; CDR3 length: 13; J gene: TRBJ1-1; CDR3 protein: CASSPGTGREAFF
D gene: TRBD1; V gene: TRBV7-9; CDR3 length: 14; J gene: TRBJ1-4; CDR3 protein: CASSLGNRGSKLFF
D gene: TRBD1; V gene: TRBV28; CDR3 length: 15; J gene: TRBJ1-3; CDR3 protein: CASSLMGQGGNTIYF
D gene: NA; V gene: TRBV30; CDR3 length: 15; J gene: TRBJ2-2; CDR3 protein: CAWRLAEGGTGELFF
D gene: NA; V gene: TRBV30; CDR3 length: 13; J gene: TRBJ1-2; CDR3 protein: CAWNRAAEYGYTF
D gene: NA; V gene: TRBV4-1; CDR3 length: 12; J gene: TRBJ2-1; CDR3 protein: CASSQVGNEQFF
D gene: TRBD1; V gene: TRBV18; CDR3 length: 16; J gene: TRBJ1-6; CDR3 protein: CASSSRTGLTHSPLHF
D gene: NA; V gene: TRBV4-1; CDR3 length: 16; J gene: TRBJ2-3; CDR3 protein: CASSQDLRGSTDTQYF
D gene: TRBD1; V gene: TRBV28; CDR3 length: 15; J gene: TRBJ1-5; CDR3 protein: CASTMDRGLSRPQHF
D gene: TRBD1; V gene: TRBV25-1; CDR3 length: 14; J gene: TRBJ2-5; CDR3 protein: CASSDAGGEETQYF
D gene: NA; V gene: TRBV5-1; CDR3 length: 15; J gene: TRBJ1-1; CDR3 protein: CASSLDRSANTEAFF
D gene: TRBD1; V gene: TRBV6-1; CDR3 length: 14; J gene: TRBJ2-1; CDR3 protein: CAIWDRGFDNEQFF
D gene: TRBD1; V gene: TRBV5-1; CDR3 length: 16; J gene: TRBJ1-2; CDR3 protein: CASSGSPTGGGYGYTF
D gene: TRBD1; V gene: TRBV30; CDR3 length: 17; J gene: TRBJ2-7; CDR3 protein: CAWKTQQDRDGSHEQYF
D gene: TRBD1; V gene: TRBV7-2; CDR3 length: 17; J gene: TRBJ1-2; CDR3 protein: CASSTRQGAPLADGYTF
D gene: NA; V gene: TRBV2; CDR3 length: 14; J gene: TRBJ1-5; CDR3 protein: CASTLEEKIQPQHF
D gene: TRBD1; V gene: TRBV5-1; CDR3 length: 19; J gene: TRBJ1-1; CDR3 protein: CASSLAPTDATGVNTEAFF